This T cell receptor (beta chain) was captured in a study of T-cell reconstitution after alpha-beta-depleted transplantation in children. Study observations and caveats: The origin of alpha-beta T cells about two months after transplant was reportedly several hundred expanded graft clones. Surviving recipient T cells and intrathymic progenitors accounted for some patients' high TCRbeta diversity at day 60.

This clonotype was observed a handful of times. Its antigen is unidentified. V gave up 4 bases and J gave up 2 bases; unmatched junction bases: 7. Germline V lookup: CDR1 MDHEN, CDR2 SYDVKM. The length of the CDR3 is 16 residues. Preparation of the TCRbeta library used unique molecular identifiers. TCRdb redid the calling of the PCR reads with MiXCR, one entry per CDR3 protein. The data contain around 960,000 distinct CDR3 sequences, about 29% of them singletons. The rearrangement links TRBV28 to TRBJ2-3; 9 positions agree with TRBD1. The sequence was collected from a boy younger than two who had a stem cell transplant for SCID, so the T cells may come from the graft donor. This sample comprised PBMCs, mostly from graft donor cells, obtained 360 days after TCRalphabeta/CD19-depleted stem cell transplant. DNA of the CDR3: TGTGCCAGCAGTTATAACAGGGGGCCCCACACAGATACGCAGTATTTT. This gives the protein CASSYNRGPHTDTQYF.